The 23 T cell receptor beta chains below all came from one sample that was sequenced in a study of blood T cell repertoires in COVID-19. Using immunoSEQ multiplex PCR, the repertoire was profiled, and TCRdb retains in-frame clones only, with some absent. The repertoire holds 260,000 or so clones, with over 75% as singletons. Sequenced sample: peripheral blood. These receptors were collected from a human donor in a cohort sampled during active COVID-19.

The chain is built from TRBV6-5 and TRBJ2-7; maybe TRBD2 (5 bases). This CDR3 is 16 amino acids long. In germline, CDR1 is MNHEY, CDR2 SVGAGI. The germline V and J ends were trimmed by 2 bases and 3 bases, with 17 bases remaining between them. Written as DNA, the CDR3 is TGTGCCAGCAGTTACGAACCTTACTCGAGCGGCTACGAGCAGTACTTC. It codes for CASSYEPYSSGYEQYF.

The rearrangement uses TRBV4-1 and TRBJ1-6; D is undetermined. The germline CDR1 and CDR2 sequences are MGHRA and YSYEKL. This CDR3 has 13 residues. Between the trimmed V and J ends, which lost 2 bases and 7 bases, there was a span of 6 bases. CDR3 amino acids: CASSQTRNSPLHF. The CDR3 DNA is TGCGCCAGCAGCCAAACACGAAATTCACCCCTCCACTTT.

The chain has TRBV24-1 and TRBJ1-2, with D unclear. The CDR3 loop spans 13 amino acids. V shed 3 bases and J shed 2 bases, with 6 bases lying between them. Germline assignment: CDR1 KGHDR and CDR2 SFDVKD. The CDR3 DNA reads as TGTGCCACCAGTGATCTAAGAAACTATGGCTACACCTTC. Its protein product is CATSDLRNYGYTF.

The rearrangement joins TRBV19 to TRBJ2-7, with 9 nucleotides matching TRBD1. Germline CDR1 reads LNHDA; CDR2 reads SQIVND (reference sequence). The CDR3 length is 15 residues. V trimming: 6 bases; J trimming: 1 base; junction bases outside the gene matches: 7. The CDR3 reads CASSHTGGLSYEQYF. Written as DNA, the CDR3 is TGTGCCAGTAGCCATACAGGGGGCTTGTCCTACGAGCAGTACTTC.

V and J are TRBV5-1 and TRBJ1-2, with a weak D call TRBD1 (5 bases). Per the germline V gene, CDR1 is SGHRS and CDR2 is YFSETQ. With 4 bases removed from V and 1 base from J, the gap between germline ends came to 17 bases. There are 16 residues in the CDR3. As DNA, the CDR3 is TGCGCCAGCAGCCCCCCCGTGGGGCAGGGTAACTATGGCTACACCTTC. This sequence encodes CASSPPVGQGNYGYTF.

The chain joins TRBV9 to TRBJ1-1, with D possibly matching TRBD1 (5 bases). Deletions cut 6 bases from V and 1 base from J, with 13 bases between. There are 14 residues in the CDR3. Germline CDR1 is SGDLS and CDR2 is YYNGEE. CDR3 bases: TGTGCCAGCAACACCCTAGGGGAGAACACTGAAGCTTTCTTT. It translates to CASNTLGENTEAFF.

The chain is built from TRBV6-1 and TRBJ1-5; weak D call: TRBD1 (5 bases). V dropped 3 bases and J dropped 6 bases, with 12 bases sitting between them. The CDR3 extends over 14 amino acids. Germline CDR1 is MNHNS and CDR2 is SASEGT. The CDR3 DNA follows: TGTGCCAGCAGTGATGTGGCCGGGGGTCAGCCCCAGCATTTT. As protein: CASSDVAGGQPQHF.

This chain joins TRBV7-2 and TRBJ1-6, with 7 bases identical to TRBD1. Trimming took 2 bases from V and 7 from J; bases not matched to a gene: 5. Germline lookup yields CDR1 SGHTA and CDR2 FQGNSA. The CDR3 is 15 amino acids. In DNA, the CDR3 is TGTGCCAGCAGCTTAACCCAGGGGGTAAATTCACCCCTCCACTTT. It encodes CASSLTQGVNSPLHF.

The genes are TRBV9 and TRBJ2-2; the D gene is possibly TRBD1 (6 bases). From germline, CDR1 is SGDLS and CDR2 YYNGEE. The CDR3 contains 16 residues. The ends were cut back, 4 bases at V and 0 bases at J, with 13 bases in the middle. The CDR3 protein is CASSPWTAANTGELFF. The CDR3 bases are TGTGCCAGCAGCCCCTGGACAGCCGCGAACACCGGGGAGCTGTTTTTT.

The rearrangement uses TRBV28 and TRBJ1-1; D gene ambiguous. The CDR3 has 12 amino acids. Per germline, CDR1 MDHEN and CDR2 SYDVKM. V was pared by 5 bases and J by 11 bases, with 15 bases between. The CDR3 is CASSARGISAFF. DNA of the CDR3: TGTGCCAGCAGTGCCCGGGGAATCAGCGCTTTCTTT.

For the CDR3, the DNA is TGTGCCAGCAGCCCGCGAGGGACAGGCACTGAAGCTTTCTTT. It yields the protein CASSPRGTGTEAFF. The chain couples TRBV7-2 to TRBJ1-1, with TRBD1 identical over 8 bases. V was pared by 5 bases and J by 4 bases, with 6 bases of the junction left unmatched. Germline CDR1 and CDR2: SGHTA and FQGNSA. The CDR3 runs 14 residues.

The chain carries TRBV4-1 and TRBJ2-7; TRBD2 might be the D (6 bases). The CDR3 covers 17 residues. V shed 0 bases and J shed 3 bases, with 18 bases lying between them. Germline V gene data show CDR1 as MGHRA and CDR2 as YSYEKL. The CDR3 DNA follows: TGCGCCAGCAGCCAAGATGGGAGGTCAACGGCTGGCTACGAGCAGTACTTC. Amino acids: CASSQDGRSTAGYEQYF.

The chain joins TRBV27 to TRBJ2-7, with TRBD2 identical over 11 bases. The length of the CDR3 is 15 residues. J was trimmed by 6 bases and V by 5 bases; bases with no gene match: 9. Looked up from germline, CDR1 is MNHEY and CDR2 is SMNVEV (reference sequence). CDR3 nucleotide sequence: TGTGCCAGCAGTGTACTTAGCGGGGGGGCCGGCGAGCAGTACTTC. Its protein product is CASSVLSGGAGEQYF.

The gene calls are TRBV6-5 and TRBJ2-5, with D perhaps matching TRBD2 (5 bases). The V gene lost 5 bases and the J gene lost 10 bases, with 17 bases spanning the gap. The CDR3 runs to 13 residues. The germline gives CDR1 MNHEY, CDR2 SVGAGI. CDR3 sequence: CASSTPALGYQYF. CDR3 sequence (DNA): TGTGCCAGCAGTACCCCAGCACTAGGGTACCAGTACTTC.

The chain links TRBV15 to TRBJ1-5; possible D gene TRBD1, 5 bases. Trimming pared 3 bases from V and 6 bases from J, leaving 18 bases between. Germline V gives CDR1 LNHNV, CDR2 YYDKDF (reference sequence). The CDR3 covers 16 residues. DNA of the CDR3: TGTGCCACCAGCAGCCTGGGACTTAAAGAGACTCAGCCCCAGCATTTT. Its protein product is CATSSLGLKETQPQHF.

The CDR3 sequence is CASRTRGLNEQYF. The CDR3, as DNA: TGTGCCAGCAGGACTAGGGGTCTGAACGAGCAGTACTTC. The chain recombines TRBV6-5 with TRBJ2-7; a possible D gene is TRBD2 (6 bases). CDR1 and CDR2 (germline): MNHEY, SVGAGI. V lost 6 bases and J lost 5, with 14 bases in between. The CDR3 is 13 amino acids.

This clone has more than one count but fewer than ten. This chain joins TRBV5-1 and TRBJ2-7; 7 bases line up with TRBD2. This CDR3 spans 14 amino acids. Per germline, CDR1 SGHRS and CDR2 YFSETQ. V shed 2 bases and J 2 bases; nucleotides not matched to a gene: 4. The CDR3 DNA follows: TGCGCCAGCAGCTTAAGCGGGGATACCTACGAGCAGTACTTC. It specifies CASSLSGDTYEQYF.

The chain couples TRBV2 to TRBJ2-7; 8 nucleotides line up with TRBD2. This CDR3 contains 18 residues. Losses at the gene ends were 2 bases for V and 3 bases for J; bases not matched to a gene: 15. Looked up from germline, CDR1 is SNHLY and CDR2 is FYNNEI. CDR3 DNA: TGTGCCAGCAGTGAACGACGGCGGACTAGCCGACTGAACTACGAGCAGTACTTC. Protein: CASSERRRTSRLNYEQYF.

The chain has TRBV7-8 and TRBJ1-2; D is possibly TRBD1 (6 bases). The CDR3 totals 13 residues. CDR1 and CDR2 (germline): SGHVS, FQNEAQ. Trimming removed 5 bases from V and 5 bases from J, with 12 bases in between. CDR3 protein: CASSPGRGYGYTF. In nucleotides, the CDR3 is TGTGCCAGCAGCCCCGGCAGGGGTTATGGCTACACCTTC.

The V call is TRBV28, the J call TRBJ1-2, with 7 bases identical to TRBD1. The CDR3 contains 14 residues. The junction had 8 bases not matched to a gene; V was cut back by 6 bases and J by 4 bases. In germline, CDR1 is MDHEN, CDR2 SYDVKM. This CDR3 reads CASSRRGVVYGYTF. The CDR3 DNA follows: TGTGCCAGCAGCCGCAGGGGGGTAGTCTATGGCTACACCTTC.

V usage is TRBV6-5 and J usage is TRBJ2-6; D is perhaps TRBD2 (5 bases). Germline CDR1 and CDR2: MNHEY and SVGAGI. V was trimmed by 3 bases and J by 2 bases, leaving 8 bases between them. This CDR3 contains 15 residues. The CDR3 protein is CASSYGRPGANVLTF. The CDR3 region has the DNA TGTGCCAGCAGTTATGGGAGACCTGGGGCCAACGTCCTGACTTTC.

This chain uses TRBV6-5 with TRBJ1-6; 7 bases align to TRBD1. This CDR3 is built from 13 residues. Germline lookup yields CDR1 MNHEY and CDR2 SVGAGI. The trim removed 8 bases at V and 5 bases at J, leaving 3 bases unmatched. Written as DNA, the CDR3 is TGTGCCAGCGGACAGGAGAATAATTCACCCCTCCACTTT. It specifies CASGQENNSPLHF.

The V and J genes are TRBV18 and TRBJ1-5; D is unclear. CDR3 length equals 14 residues. Germline V gives CDR1 KGHSH, CDR2 LQKENI. The germline V and J ends were trimmed by 4 bases and 5 bases, with 12 bases remaining between them. The CDR3 loop reads CASSREVGDQPQHF. In DNA form, the CDR3 reads TGTGCCAGCTCACGGGAGGTGGGTGATCAGCCCCAGCATTTT.